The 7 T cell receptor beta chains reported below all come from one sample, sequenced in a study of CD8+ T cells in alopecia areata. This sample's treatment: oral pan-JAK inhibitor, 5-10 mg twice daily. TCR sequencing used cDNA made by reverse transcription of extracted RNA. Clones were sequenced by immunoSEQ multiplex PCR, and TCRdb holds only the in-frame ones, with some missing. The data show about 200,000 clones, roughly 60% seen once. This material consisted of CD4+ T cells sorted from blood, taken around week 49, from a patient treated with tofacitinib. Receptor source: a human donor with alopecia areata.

The CDR3 region has the DNA TGTGCCTGGAGGGGGGGACAGCCCCATCAGCCCCAGCATTTT. Protein: CAWRGGQPHQPQHF. The gene calls are TRBV30 and TRBJ1-5; 7 positions agree with TRBD1. The CDR3 covers 14 residues. CDR1 GTSNPN and CDR2 SVGIG come from the germline V gene (reference sequence). Trimming took 3 bases from V and 5 from J; bases not matched to a gene: 7.

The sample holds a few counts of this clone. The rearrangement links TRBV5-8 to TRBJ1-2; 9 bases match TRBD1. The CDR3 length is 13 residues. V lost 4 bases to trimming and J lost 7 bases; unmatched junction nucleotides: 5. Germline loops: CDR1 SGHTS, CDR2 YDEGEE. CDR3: CASSPGQGGGYTF. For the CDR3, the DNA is TGTGCCAGCAGCCCGGGACAGGGTGGTGGCTACACCTTC.

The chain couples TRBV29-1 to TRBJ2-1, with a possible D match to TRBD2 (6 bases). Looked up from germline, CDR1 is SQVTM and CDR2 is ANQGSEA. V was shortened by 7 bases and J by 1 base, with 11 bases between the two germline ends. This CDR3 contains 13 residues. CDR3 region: CSALTRSYNEQFF. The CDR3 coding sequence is TGCAGCGCCCTGACTAGGTCCTACAATGAGCAGTTCTTC.

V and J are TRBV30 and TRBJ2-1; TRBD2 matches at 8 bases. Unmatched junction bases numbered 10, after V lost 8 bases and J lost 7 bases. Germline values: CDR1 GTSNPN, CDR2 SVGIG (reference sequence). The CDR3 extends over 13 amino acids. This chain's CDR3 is CARAGGRLNEQFF. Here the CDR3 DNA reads TGTGCCCGCGCGGGGGGCAGGTTGAATGAGCAGTTCTTC. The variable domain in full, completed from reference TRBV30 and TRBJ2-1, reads SQTIHQWPATLVQPVGSPLSLECTVEGTSNPNLYWYRQAAGRGLQLLFYSVGIGQISSEVPQNLSASRPQDRQFILSSKKLLLSDSGFYLCARAGGRLNEQFFGPGTRLTVL.

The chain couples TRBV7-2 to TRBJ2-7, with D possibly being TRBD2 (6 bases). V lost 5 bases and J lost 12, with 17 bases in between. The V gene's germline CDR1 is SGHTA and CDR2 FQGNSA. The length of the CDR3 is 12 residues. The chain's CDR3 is CASSANPGLLYF. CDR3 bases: TGTGCCAGCAGCGCAAACCCGGGACTTCTGTACTTC.

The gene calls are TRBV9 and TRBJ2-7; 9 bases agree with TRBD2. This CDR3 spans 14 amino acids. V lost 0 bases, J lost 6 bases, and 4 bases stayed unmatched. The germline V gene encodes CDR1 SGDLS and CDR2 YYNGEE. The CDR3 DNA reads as TGTGCCAGCAGCGTAGTAAATAGCGGGGGCGAGCAGTACTTC. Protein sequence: CASSVVNSGGEQYF.

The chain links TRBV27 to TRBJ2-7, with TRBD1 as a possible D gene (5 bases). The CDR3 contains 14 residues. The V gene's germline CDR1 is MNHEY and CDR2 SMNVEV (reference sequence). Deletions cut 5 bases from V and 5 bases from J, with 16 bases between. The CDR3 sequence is CASSPRGLRHEQYF. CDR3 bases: TGTGCCAGCAGTCCAAGGGGCCTAAGGCACGAGCAGTACTTC.